Sequencing of this T cell receptor (beta chain) was carried out in a study of cytomegalovirus exposure and HLA in healthy donors. Sequencing was performed with immunoSEQ multiplex PCR; in TCRdb, only in-frame clones are kept and a portion is missing. In the table there are over 110,000 clones, roughly nine tenths of which are singletons. The V segment lost 6 bases and the J segment 4 bases; nucleotides outside the gene matches: 7. There are 14 residues in the CDR3. CDR1 and CDR2 (germline): MNHEY, SVGAGI. Material for sequencing was PBMCs. The genes are TRBV6-5 and TRBJ2-3; 7 bases map to TRBD2. The origin of this receptor is a man between 18 and 35 years old in good health and CMV-seronegative. CDR3 sequence: CASSRWTRSDTQYF. CDR3 coding DNA: TGTGCCAGCAGCCGGTGGACTAGATCAGATACGCAGTATTTT.